This T cell receptor (beta chain) derives from a study of shared clonotypes between healthy human individuals. This CDR3 is built from 12 residues. V lost 5 bases and J lost 11, with 16 bases in between. Germline V gives CDR1 MNHEY, CDR2 SMNVEV (reference sequence). General study results and limits: How much donors shared clonotypes was expected to be affected by sequencing depth.

With regard to this clone: As yet, its antigen is unknown.

Sorted-subset replicate PCR reactions were performed with about 200 ng DNA, corresponding to tens of thousands of T cell genomes. Measured with immunoSEQ multiplex PCR; TCRdb has only the in-frame clones, and not every one. Here the sample spans over 95,000 clones, about 63% being singletons. The clonotype originates from a woman between 25 and 40 years old in good health. The chain uses TRBV27 and TRBJ2-7; tentative D call: TRBD1 (6 bases). The sample taken for sequencing was memory CD8+ T cells sorted from blood. Subset in this sample: CD45RO+ cells pooled with CCR7-negative TemRA cells. CDR3 nucleotide sequence: TGTGCCAGCAGTCCAGGCCGGACAGTAGAGTACTTC. Its protein is CASSPGRTVEYF.